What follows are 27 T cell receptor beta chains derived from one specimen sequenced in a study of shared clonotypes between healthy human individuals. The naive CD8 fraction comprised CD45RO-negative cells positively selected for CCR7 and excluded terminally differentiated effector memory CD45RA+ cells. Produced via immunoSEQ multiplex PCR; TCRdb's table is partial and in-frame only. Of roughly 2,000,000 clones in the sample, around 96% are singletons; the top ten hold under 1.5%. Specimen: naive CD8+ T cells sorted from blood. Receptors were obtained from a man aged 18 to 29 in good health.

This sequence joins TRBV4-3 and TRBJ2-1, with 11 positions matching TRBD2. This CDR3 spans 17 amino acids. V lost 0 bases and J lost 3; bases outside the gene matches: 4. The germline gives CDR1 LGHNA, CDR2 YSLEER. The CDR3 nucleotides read TGCGCCAGCAGCCAAGACGGAACTAGCGGGGGCTACAATGAGCAGTTCTTC. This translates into CASSQDGTSGGYNEQFF.

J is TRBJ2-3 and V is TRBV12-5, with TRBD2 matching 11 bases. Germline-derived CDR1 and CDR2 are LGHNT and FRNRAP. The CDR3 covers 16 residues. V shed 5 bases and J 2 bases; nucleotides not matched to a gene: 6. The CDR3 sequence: CASGAGTSGLTDTQYF. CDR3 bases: TGTGCTAGTGGTGCCGGGACTAGCGGACTCACAGATACGCAGTATTTT.

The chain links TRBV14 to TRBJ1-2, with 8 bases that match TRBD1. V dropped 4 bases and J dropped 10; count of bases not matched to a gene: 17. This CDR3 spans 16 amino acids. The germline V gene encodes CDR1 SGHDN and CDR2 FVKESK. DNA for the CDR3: TGTGCCAGCAGCCGCCGGGACAGGTTTTTGACGGAGGTCTACACCTTC. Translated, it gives CASSRRDRFLTEVYTF.

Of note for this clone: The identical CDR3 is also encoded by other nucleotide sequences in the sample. The CDR3 DNA reads as TGTGCCAGCAGCTCGCCGACAGGGGAGGAGACCCAGTACTTC. It is translated as CASSSPTGEETQYF. The V gene is TRBV7-2, the J gene TRBJ2-5, with 8 positions matching TRBD1. The CDR3 loop spans 14 amino acids. CDR1 is SGHTA, CDR2 FQGNSA, per germline. The junction had 6 bases not matched to a gene; V was cut back by 4 bases and J by 5 bases.

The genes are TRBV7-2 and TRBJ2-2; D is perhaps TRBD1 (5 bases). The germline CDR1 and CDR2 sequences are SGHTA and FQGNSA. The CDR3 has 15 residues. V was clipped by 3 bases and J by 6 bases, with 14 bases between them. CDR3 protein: CASSFRTSNAGELFF. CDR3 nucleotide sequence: TGTGCCAGCAGCTTCCGGACATCTAATGCCGGGGAGCTGTTTTTT.

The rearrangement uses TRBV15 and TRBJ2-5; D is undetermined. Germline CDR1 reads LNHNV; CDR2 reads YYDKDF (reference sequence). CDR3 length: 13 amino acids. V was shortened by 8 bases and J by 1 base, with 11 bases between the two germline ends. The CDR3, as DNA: TGTGCCACCTCGCCAGCATCCCAAGAGACCCAGTACTTC. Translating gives CATSPASQETQYF.

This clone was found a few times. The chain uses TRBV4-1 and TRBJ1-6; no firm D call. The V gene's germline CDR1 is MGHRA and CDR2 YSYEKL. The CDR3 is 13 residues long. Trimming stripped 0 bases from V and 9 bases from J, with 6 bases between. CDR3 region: CASSQDLSSPLHF. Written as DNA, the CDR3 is TGCGCCAGCAGCCAAGACTTGTCTTCACCCCTCCACTTT.

CDR3 sequence (DNA): TGTGCCAGCAGCGTCCCAGCGGGGGGGTTGGAGACCCAGTACTTC. This codes for CASSVPAGGLETQYF. The rearrangement uses TRBV9 and TRBJ2-5, with 10 bases matching TRBD2. CDR3 size: 15 residues. Trimming cost V 2 bases and J 5 bases; bases outside gene matches: 6. Germline V gives CDR1 SGDLS, CDR2 YYNGEE.

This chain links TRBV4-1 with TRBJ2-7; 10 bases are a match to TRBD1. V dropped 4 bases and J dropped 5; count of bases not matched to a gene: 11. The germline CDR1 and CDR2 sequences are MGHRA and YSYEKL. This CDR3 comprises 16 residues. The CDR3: CASSRRSTGGYDEQYF. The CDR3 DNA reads TGCGCCAGCAGCCGCCGCTCGACAGGGGGCTACGACGAGCAGTACTTC.

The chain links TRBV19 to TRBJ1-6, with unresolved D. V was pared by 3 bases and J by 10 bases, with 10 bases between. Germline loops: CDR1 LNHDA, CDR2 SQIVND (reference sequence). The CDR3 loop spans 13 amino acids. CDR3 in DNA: TGTGCCAGTAGTATTCTTGAGGGCTCACCCCTCCACTTT. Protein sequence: CASSILEGSPLHF.

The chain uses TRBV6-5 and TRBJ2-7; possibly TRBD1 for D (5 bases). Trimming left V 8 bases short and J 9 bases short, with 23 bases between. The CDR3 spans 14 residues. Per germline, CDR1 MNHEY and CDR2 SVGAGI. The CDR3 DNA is TGTGCCAGCGGATGGAGTAGTGGGGAAGGGGCGCAGTACTTC. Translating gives CASGWSSGEGAQYF.

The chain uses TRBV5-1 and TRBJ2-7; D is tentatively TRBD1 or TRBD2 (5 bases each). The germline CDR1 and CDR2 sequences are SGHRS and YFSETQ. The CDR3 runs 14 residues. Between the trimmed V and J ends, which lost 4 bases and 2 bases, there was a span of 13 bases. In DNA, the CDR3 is TGCGCCAGCAGCCTCCGGGACGGGGCCTACGAGCAGTACTTC. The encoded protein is CASSLRDGAYEQYF.

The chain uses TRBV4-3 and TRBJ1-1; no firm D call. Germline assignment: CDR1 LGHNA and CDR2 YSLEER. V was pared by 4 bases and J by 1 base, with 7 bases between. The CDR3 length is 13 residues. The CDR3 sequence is CASSPAANTEAFF. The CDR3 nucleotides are TGCGCCAGCAGCCCCGCGGCGAACACTGAAGCTTTCTTT.

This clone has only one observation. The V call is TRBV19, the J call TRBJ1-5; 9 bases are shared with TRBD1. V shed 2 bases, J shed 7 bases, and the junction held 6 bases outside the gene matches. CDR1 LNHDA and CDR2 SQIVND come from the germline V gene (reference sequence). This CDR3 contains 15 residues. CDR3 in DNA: TGTGCCAGTAGTATACTCACAGGGGGCGAGCAGCCCCAGCATTTT. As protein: CASSILTGGEQPQHF. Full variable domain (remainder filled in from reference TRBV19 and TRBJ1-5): DGGITQSPKYLFRKEGQNVTLSCEQNLNHDAMYWYRQDPGQGLRLIYYSQIVNDFQKGDIAEGYSVSREKKESFPLTVTSAQKNPTAFYLCASSILTGGEQPQHFGDGTRLSIL.

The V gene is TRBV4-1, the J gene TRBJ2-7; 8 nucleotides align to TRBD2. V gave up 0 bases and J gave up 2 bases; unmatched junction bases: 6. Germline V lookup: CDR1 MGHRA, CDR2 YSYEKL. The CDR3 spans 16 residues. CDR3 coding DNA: TGCGCCAGCAGCCAAGAAAGGCTAGCGGGTGCCTACGAGCAGTACTTC. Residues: CASSQERLAGAYEQYF.

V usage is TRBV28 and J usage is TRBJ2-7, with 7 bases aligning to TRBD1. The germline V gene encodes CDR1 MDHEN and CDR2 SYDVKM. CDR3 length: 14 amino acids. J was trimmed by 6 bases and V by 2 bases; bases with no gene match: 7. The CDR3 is CASSLRGSGGEQYF. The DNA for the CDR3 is TGTGCCAGCAGTTTACGAGGTTCAGGGGGCGAGCAGTACTTC. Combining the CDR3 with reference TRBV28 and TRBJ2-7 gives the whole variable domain DVKVTQSSRYLVKRTGEKVFLECVQDMDHENMFWYRQDPGLGLRLIYFSYDVKMKEKGDIPEGYSVSREKKERFSLILESASTNQTSMYLCASSLRGSGGEQYFGPGTRLTVT.

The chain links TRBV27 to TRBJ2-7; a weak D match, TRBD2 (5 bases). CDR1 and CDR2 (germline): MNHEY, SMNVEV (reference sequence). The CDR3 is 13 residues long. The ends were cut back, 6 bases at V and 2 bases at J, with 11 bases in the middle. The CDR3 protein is CASSGGLPYEQYF. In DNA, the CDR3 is TGTGCCAGCAGCGGAGGTTTGCCCTACGAGCAGTACTTC.

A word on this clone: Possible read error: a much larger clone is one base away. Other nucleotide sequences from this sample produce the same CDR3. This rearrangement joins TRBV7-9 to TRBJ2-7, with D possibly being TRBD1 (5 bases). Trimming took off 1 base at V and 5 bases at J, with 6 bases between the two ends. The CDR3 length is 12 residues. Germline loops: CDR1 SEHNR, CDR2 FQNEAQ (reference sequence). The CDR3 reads CASSLGGHEQYF. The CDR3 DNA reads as TGTGCCAGCAGCTTAGGGGGCCACGAGCAGTACTTC.

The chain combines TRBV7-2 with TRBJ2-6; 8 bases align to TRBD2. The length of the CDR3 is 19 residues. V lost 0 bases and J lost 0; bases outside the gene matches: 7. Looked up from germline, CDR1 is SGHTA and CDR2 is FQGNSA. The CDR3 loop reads CASSLAILAEDSGANVLTF. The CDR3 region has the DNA TGTGCCAGCAGCTTAGCGATACTAGCGGAAGACTCTGGGGCCAACGTCCTGACTTTC.

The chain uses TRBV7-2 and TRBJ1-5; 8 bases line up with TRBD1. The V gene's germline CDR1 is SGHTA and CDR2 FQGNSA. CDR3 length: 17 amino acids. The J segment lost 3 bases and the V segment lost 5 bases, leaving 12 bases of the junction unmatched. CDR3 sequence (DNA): TGTGCCAGCAGCCCTCCACGGGACAGGAAACTCAATCAGCCCCAGCATTTT. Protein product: CASSPPRDRKLNQPQHF. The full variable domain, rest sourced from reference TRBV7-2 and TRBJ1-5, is GAGVSQSPSNKVTEKGKDVELRCDPISGHTALYWYRQSLGQGLEFLIYFQGNSAPDKSGLPSDRFSAERTGGSVSTLTIQRTQQEDSAVYLCASSPPRDRKLNQPQHFGDGTRLSIL.

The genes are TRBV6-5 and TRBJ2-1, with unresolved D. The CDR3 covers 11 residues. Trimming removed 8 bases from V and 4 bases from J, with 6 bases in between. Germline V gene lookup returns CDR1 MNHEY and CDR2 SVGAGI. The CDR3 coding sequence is TGTGCCAGCGGGAATTACAATGAGCAGTTCTTC. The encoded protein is CASGNYNEQFF.

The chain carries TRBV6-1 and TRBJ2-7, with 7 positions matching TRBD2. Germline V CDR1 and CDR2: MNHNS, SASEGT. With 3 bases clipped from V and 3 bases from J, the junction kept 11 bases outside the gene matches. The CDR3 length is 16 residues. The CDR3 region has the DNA TGTGCCAGCAGTGAGCCTTGGGGGACTACCTTCTACGAGCAGTACTTC. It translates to CASSEPWGTTFYEQYF.

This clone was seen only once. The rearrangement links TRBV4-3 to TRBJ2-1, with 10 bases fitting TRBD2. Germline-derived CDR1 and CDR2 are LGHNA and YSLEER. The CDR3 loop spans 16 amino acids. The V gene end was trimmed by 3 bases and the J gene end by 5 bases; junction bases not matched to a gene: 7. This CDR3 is CASSHRTSGIDNEQFF. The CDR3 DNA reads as TGCGCCAGCAGCCATCGGACTAGCGGTATTGACAATGAGCAGTTCTTC.

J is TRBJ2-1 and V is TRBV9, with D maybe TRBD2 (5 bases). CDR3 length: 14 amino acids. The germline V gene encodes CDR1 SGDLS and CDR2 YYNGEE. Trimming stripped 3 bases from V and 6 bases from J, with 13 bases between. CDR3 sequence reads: CASSASPRGNEQFF. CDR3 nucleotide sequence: TGTGCCAGCAGCGCCTCTCCTCGGGGCAATGAGCAGTTCTTC.

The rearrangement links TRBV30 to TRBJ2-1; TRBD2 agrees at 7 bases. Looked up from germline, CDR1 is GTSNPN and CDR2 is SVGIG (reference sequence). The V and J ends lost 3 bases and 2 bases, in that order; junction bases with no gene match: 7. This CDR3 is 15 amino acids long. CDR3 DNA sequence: TGTGCCTGGAGCATGCGGGAGAAACCCTACAATGAGCAGTTCTTC. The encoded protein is CAWSMREKPYNEQFF.

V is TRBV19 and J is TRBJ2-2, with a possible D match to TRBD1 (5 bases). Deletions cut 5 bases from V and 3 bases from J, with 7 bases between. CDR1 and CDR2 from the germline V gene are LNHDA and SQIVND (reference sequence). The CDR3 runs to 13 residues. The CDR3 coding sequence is TGTGCCAGTAGTCAGGGTGACACCGGGGAGCTGTTTTTT. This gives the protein CASSQGDTGELFF.

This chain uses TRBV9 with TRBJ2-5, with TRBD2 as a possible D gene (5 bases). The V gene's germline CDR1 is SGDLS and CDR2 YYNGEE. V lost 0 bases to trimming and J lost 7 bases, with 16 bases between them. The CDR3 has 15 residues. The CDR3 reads CASSVAVGEQRTQYF. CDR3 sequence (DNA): TGTGCCAGCAGCGTAGCGGTCGGGGAGCAACGGACCCAGTACTTC.